This T cell receptor beta chain was identified during a study of blood T cell repertoires in COVID-19. The overall study: Spain, Italy and the United States supplied samples that represented acute and convalescent COVID-19. Sources were T cells, B-cell-depleted T cells, or PBMCs; the material itself was cDNA or gDNA.

The authors' processing: Estimation of nucleated cell counts relied on the amplification of reference gene primers. Repertoires were generated with immunoSEQ multiplex PCR, while TCRdb's copy carries only in-frame clones and drops some. V and J calls and clone size follow that table, whereas D and trimming were derived from the DNA. The sample shows roughly 350,000 clones, 85% of them seen only once. The CDR3 sequence is 17 residues long. Unmatched junction bases numbered 13, after V lost 0 bases and J lost 9 bases. Per germline, CDR1 LGHDT and CDR2 YNNKEL (reference sequence). Sequencing was done on a sample of peripheral blood. The rearrangement joins TRBV3-1 (or the pseudogene TRBV3-2) to TRBJ2-1, with 8 bases identical to TRBD2. The clonotype originates from a woman aged 18-30 years with acute or convalescent COVID-19. The CDR3 here is CASSQDVGRAGVGEQFF. CDR3 coding DNA: TGTGCCAGCAGCCAAGATGTAGGTAGAGCGGGAGTGGGTGAGCAGTTCTTC.